The 24 T cell receptor beta chains given below trace back to one sample, sequenced in a study of preoperative IRX-2 immunotherapy in early breast cancer. Documented treatment: preoperative locoregional IRX-2 cytokine immunotherapy. Sequenced by immunoSEQ multiplex PCR; TCRdb stores in-frame clones only, minus some. The data show about 28,000 clones, 65% to 85% seen once. Collection of the sample occurred from a patient treated with IRX-2 immunotherapy. The receptors here all came from a human donor with breast cancer.

The V and J genes are TRBV19 and TRBJ2-1; 9 nucleotides match TRBD2. V shed 6 bases, J shed 6 bases, and the junction held 6 bases outside the gene matches. The CDR3 has 14 residues. Per germline, CDR1 LNHDA and CDR2 SQIVND (reference sequence). CDR3 region: CASSPGTSSNEQFF. The DNA for the CDR3 is TGTGCCAGTAGCCCCGGGACTAGCTCCAATGAGCAGTTCTTC.

The chain links TRBV6-8 to TRBJ2-7; 10 nucleotides align to TRBD1. The CDR3 loop spans 15 amino acids. V shed 2 bases, J shed 3 bases, and the junction held 4 bases outside the gene matches. CDR1 and CDR2 from the germline V gene are MNHGY and SAAAGT. The CDR3 nucleotides are TGTGCCAGCAGTTACCCGGGACAGGGGAACTACGAGCAGTACTTC. It translates to CASSYPGQGNYEQYF.

The chain has TRBV19 and TRBJ2-2, with TRBD1 identical over 7 bases. Germline trimming cut 6 bases from V and 6 bases from J; bases unmatched to any gene: 7. This CDR3 comprises 14 residues. The germline V gene encodes CDR1 LNHDA and CDR2 SQIVND (reference sequence). The CDR3 DNA follows: TGTGCCAGTAGGGGTTACGGACAGGCCGGGGAGCTGTTTTTT. Translated: CASRGYGQAGELFF.

This sequence joins TRBV14 and TRBJ2-2; no clear D. CDR1 SGHDN and CDR2 FVKESK come from the germline V gene. CDR3 length equals 15 residues. Between the trimmed V and J ends, which lost 4 bases and 5 bases, there was a span of 14 bases. CDR3 sequence: CASSRWVGWTGELFF. In DNA, the CDR3 is TGTGCCAGCAGCCGCTGGGTGGGGTGGACCGGGGAGCTGTTTTTT. The full variable domain, completed using reference TRBV14 and TRBJ2-2, is EAGVTQFPSHSVIEKGQTVTLRCDPISGHDNLYWYRRVMGKEIKFLLHFVKESKQDESGMPNNRFLAERTGGTYSTLKVQPAELEDSGVYFCASSRWVGWTGELFFGEGSRLTVL.

The genes are TRBV30 and TRBJ1-6, with D uncertain. Germline CDR1 reads GTSNPN; CDR2 reads SVGIG (reference sequence). V was shortened by 2 bases and J by 8 bases, with 13 bases between the two germline ends. The CDR3 length is 14 residues. The CDR3 region has the DNA TGTGCCTGGAGTTTGACCCCCTTGGATTCACCCCTCCACTTT. This sequence encodes CAWSLTPLDSPLHF.

The chain employs TRBV5-1 and TRBJ2-7; D might be TRBD2 (5 bases). The CDR3 has 14 amino acids. Germline values: CDR1 SGHRS, CDR2 YFSETQ. Trimming stripped 5 bases from V and 1 base from J, with 13 bases between. This CDR3 reads CASRGIGVSYEQYF. The CDR3 DNA follows: TGCGCCAGCAGGGGTATCGGGGTGTCCTACGAGCAGTACTTC.

This clone is a singleton in its sample. V usage is TRBV19 and J usage is TRBJ1-2; D is possibly TRBD1 (6 bases). Trimming removed 5 bases at V and 7 bases at J, with 11 bases between. The CDR3 contains 12 residues. CDR1 and CDR2 (germline): LNHDA, SQIVND (reference sequence). CDR3 protein: CASSVQGLGYTF. The CDR3, as DNA: TGTGCCAGTAGTGTACAGGGCCTTGGCTACACCTTC.

The gene calls are TRBV19 and TRBJ1-4, with 10 bases aligning to TRBD1. Germline CDR1 reads LNHDA; CDR2 reads SQIVND (reference sequence). The CDR3 has 16 residues. The junction had 6 bases not matched to a gene; V was cut back by 5 bases and J by 3 bases. The DNA for the CDR3 is TGTGCCAGTAGTCCGGACAGGGGGTTCGCTAATGAAAAACTGTTTTTT. As protein: CASSPDRGFANEKLFF.

This clone was observed a single time. This chain joins TRBV15 and TRBJ1-2; unclear D gene. V lost 0 bases and J 4 bases, leaving 18 bases between the germline ends. The germline V gene encodes CDR1 LNHNV and CDR2 YYDKDF (reference sequence). The CDR3 consists of 17 residues. The CDR3 protein is CATSRDGTAPEGYGYTF. The CDR3, as DNA: TGTGCCACCAGCAGAGATGGAACGGCCCCCGAAGGCTATGGCTACACCTTC.

The CDR3 DNA follows: TGTGCCAGCAGCTTAGACAGGGGAGGACCTAGCACAGATACGCAGTATTTT. Translated: CASSLDRGGPSTDTQYF. The chain links TRBV7-7 to TRBJ2-3; D perhaps matches TRBD1 (7 bases). Trimming cost V 1 base and J 0 bases, with 14 bases left between them. Germline V gene data show CDR1 as SSHAT and CDR2 as FNYEAQ (reference sequence). The CDR3 has 17 amino acids.

V is TRBV28 and J is TRBJ1-2, with 9 nucleotides matching TRBD1. Germline trimming cut 2 bases from V and 4 bases from J; bases unmatched to any gene: 5. The CDR3 extends over 15 amino acids. Per the germline V gene, CDR1 is MDHEN and CDR2 is SYDVKM. CDR3 coding DNA: TGTGCCAGCAGTTTACGGTCGACAGGGGGCTATGGCTACACCTTC. This sequence encodes CASSLRSTGGYGYTF.

This clone was detected only a few times. V usage is TRBV11-3 and J usage is TRBJ1-2; 8 positions agree with TRBD1. This CDR3 has 14 amino acids. CDR1 and CDR2 (germline): SGHNT, YENEEA. V lost 5 bases and J lost 4; bases outside the gene matches: 6. CDR3 sequence: CASSHGQGAYGYTF. The CDR3 DNA reads TGTGCCAGCAGCCACGGACAGGGAGCCTATGGCTACACCTTC. The variable domain in full, with the rest retrieved from reference TRBV11-3 and TRBJ1-2, is EAGVVQSPRYKIIEKKQPVAFWCNPISGHNTLYWYLQNLGQGPELLIRYENEEAVDDSQLPKDRFSAERLKGVDSTLKIQPAELGDSAVYLCASSHGQGAYGYTFGSGTRLTVV.

The J gene is TRBJ1-5, the V gene TRBV18; D gene unclear. Germline V gene data show CDR1 as KGHSH and CDR2 as LQKENI. This CDR3 has 16 residues. Trimming shortened V by 5 bases and J by 5 bases, and 19 bases separated the two germline ends. The CDR3 DNA reads as TGTGCCAGCTCAATCAGCACCCCATACCCCCATCAGCCCCAGCATTTT. This translates into CASSISTPYPHQPQHF. The full variable domain, with the rest looked up from reference TRBV18 and TRBJ1-5, is NAGVMQNPRHLVRRRGQEARLRCSPMKGHSHVYWYRQLPEEGLKFMVYLQKENIIDESGMPKERFSAEFPKEGPSILRIQQVVRGDSAAYFCASSISTPYPHQPQHFGDGTRLSIL.

V usage is TRBV7-7 and J usage is TRBJ1-1; TRBD1 agrees at 7 bases. This CDR3 has 16 residues. V dropped 5 bases and J dropped 1; count of bases not matched to a gene: 10. Per germline, CDR1 SSHAT and CDR2 FNYEAQ (reference sequence). The CDR3 region has the DNA TGTGCCAGCAGCGTAGTTCACAGGGGACCGAACACTGAAGCTTTCTTT. It translates to CASSVVHRGPNTEAFF.

This chain joins TRBV5-1 and TRBJ1-4; D is uncertain. Germline CDR1 reads SGHRS; CDR2 reads YFSETQ. The CDR3 consists of 14 residues. Trimming removed 4 bases at V and 0 bases at J, with 7 bases between. The CDR3 reads CASSGTATNEKLFF. CDR3 in DNA: TGCGCCAGCAGCGGTACTGCAACTAATGAAAAACTGTTTTTT.

J is TRBJ2-7 and V is TRBV30; weak D call: TRBD2 (5 bases). This CDR3 comprises 13 residues. Germline V gene sequence: CDR1 GTSNPN, CDR2 SVGIG (reference sequence). Trimming took 1 base from V and 7 from J, leaving 14 bases between them. In DNA, the CDR3 is TGTGCCTGGAGTGCCCTTGTCGGCGGGGAGCAGTACTTC. Translated, it gives CAWSALVGGEQYF.

This clone is a singleton in its sample. The rearrangement links TRBV6-4 to TRBJ2-7, with TRBD1 identical over 7 bases. V dropped 3 bases and J dropped 4; count of bases not matched to a gene: 9. The CDR3 length is 15 residues. Germline V gene sequence: CDR1 MRHNA, CDR2 SNTAGT. The CDR3 loop is CASSEADRTGYEQYF. In DNA, the CDR3 is TGTGCCAGCAGTGAAGCGGACAGGACGGGGTACGAGCAGTACTTC.

The table lists this clone with a count of one. The chain combines TRBV11-3 with TRBJ1-6; TRBD1 aligns across 7 bases. Trimming at V came to 3 bases and at J to 6 bases, leaving 5 bases not matched to a gene. This CDR3 is 15 amino acids long. CDR1 is SGHNT and CDR2 is YENEEA in the germline V gene. DNA for the CDR3: TGTGCCAGCAGCTTGCGACAGGGAGGTAATTCACCCCTCCACTTT. Its protein product is CASSLRQGGNSPLHF.

The chain couples TRBV1 to TRBJ2-2; the table's TRBD2 call for D was not verified on the DNA. TRBV1 is tagged as a pseudogene. The CDR3 is 16 residues long. The CDR3 nucleotides are TGCGCCAGCAGCCAAATCGGGCGGGGGATTGGCGGGGAGCTGTTTTTT. This translates into CASSQIGRGIGGELFF.

This clone ranks as medium-sized (0.01 to 0.1%). The J gene is TRBJ2-7, the V gene TRBV11-3; 7 bases map to TRBD1. The J segment lost 4 bases and the V segment lost 5 bases, leaving 8 bases of the junction unmatched. From germline, CDR1 is SGHNT and CDR2 YENEEA. The CDR3 contains 14 residues. CDR3 residues: CASSGPGTEYEQYF. The CDR3 DNA reads TGTGCCAGCAGCGGTCCCGGGACAGAATACGAGCAGTACTTC.

This clone appeared once. V and J are TRBV16 and TRBJ2-7, with unresolved D. V was shortened by 4 bases and J by 3 bases, with 22 bases between the two germline ends. Germline CDR1 reads KGHSY; CDR2 reads FQNENV. The CDR3 length is 17 residues. The CDR3 here is CASSRMGRDSAFYEQYF. Written as DNA, the CDR3 is TGTGCCAGCAGCCGAATGGGTAGGGATTCTGCCTTCTACGAGCAGTACTTC. The whole variable domain, remainder taken from reference TRBV16 and TRBJ2-7, is GEEVAQTPKHLVRGEGQKAKLYCAPIKGHSYVFWYQQVLKNEFKFLISFQNENVFDETGMPKERFSAKCLPNSPCSLEIQATKLEDSAVYFCASSRMGRDSAFYEQYFGPGTRLTVT.

The V call is TRBV6-8, the J call TRBJ1-4, with 7 bases that match TRBD1. The CDR3 totals 15 residues. With V trimmed by 6 bases and J by 7 bases, 11 bases remained unmatched. The germline gives CDR1 MNHGY, CDR2 SAAAGT. CDR3: CASSPQGFAGEKLFF. The DNA for the CDR3 is TGTGCCAGCAGCCCACAGGGGTTTGCGGGTGAAAAACTGTTTTTT.

This clone was found once. This chain connects TRBV7-5 to TRBJ1-4; TRBD1, the table's D call, lacks a check against the DNA. TRBV7-5 is marked as a pseudogene. The CDR3 sequence is 14 residues long. This CDR3 is CASSRLGAKEKLFF. The CDR3 bases are TGTGCCAGCAGCCGCTTGGGGGCAAAGGAAAAACTGTTTTTT.

There are a few counts of this clone. The rearrangement joins TRBV15 to TRBJ1-1; tentative D call: TRBD1 (5 bases). Germline CDR1 reads LNHNV; CDR2 reads YYDKDF (reference sequence). V was trimmed by 0 bases and J by 0 bases, leaving 11 bases between them. This CDR3 has 16 residues. CDR3 bases: TGTGCCACCAGCAGAGATATCGGGACCATGAACACTGAAGCTTTCTTT. It is translated as CATSRDIGTMNTEAFF.